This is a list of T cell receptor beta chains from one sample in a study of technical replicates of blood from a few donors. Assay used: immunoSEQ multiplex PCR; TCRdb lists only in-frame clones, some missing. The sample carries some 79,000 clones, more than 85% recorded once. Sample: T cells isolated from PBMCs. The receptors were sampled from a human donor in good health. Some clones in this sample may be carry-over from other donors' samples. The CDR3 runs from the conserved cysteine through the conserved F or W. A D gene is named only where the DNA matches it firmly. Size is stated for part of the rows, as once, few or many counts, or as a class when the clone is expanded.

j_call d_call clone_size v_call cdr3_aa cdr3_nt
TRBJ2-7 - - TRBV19 CASSIILNYEQYF TGTGCCAGTAGTATAATACTAAACTACGAGCAGTACTTC
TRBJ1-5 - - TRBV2 CASSVIGSNQPQHF TGTGCCAGCAGTGTAATCGGTAGCAATCAGCCCCAGCATTTT
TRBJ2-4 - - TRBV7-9 CASSRREDSLKNIQYF TGTGCCAGCAGCCGCAGAGAGGACAGTCTCAAAAACATTCAGTACTTC
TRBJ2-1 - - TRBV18 CASSPPILDRREYNEQFF TGTGCCAGCTCACCCCCCATACTAGATAGGAGGGAATACAATGAGCAGTTCTTC
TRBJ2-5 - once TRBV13 CASSTYRDETQYF TGTGCCAGCAGCACTTACAGGGATGAGACCCAGTACTTC
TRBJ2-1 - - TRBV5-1 CASSLDSTSNEQFF TGCGCCAGCAGCTTGGACTCTACTTCGAATGAGCAGTTCTTC
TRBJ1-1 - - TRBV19 CASRIQVNTEAFF TGTGCCAGTAGAATACAGGTGAACACTGAAGCTTTCTTT
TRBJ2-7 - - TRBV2 CASSELTREQYF TGTGCCAGCAGTGAATTAACGAGGGAGCAGTACTTC
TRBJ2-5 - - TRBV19 CASTDVGGAIGETQYF TGTGCCAGTACCGATGTGGGGGGTGCGATCGGAGAGACCCAGTACTTC
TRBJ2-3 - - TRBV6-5 CASSVNRDFDTQYF TGTGCCAGCAGCGTCAACCGGGACTTCGATACGCAGTATTTT
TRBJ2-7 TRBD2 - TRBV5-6 CASSLGLAGPYEQYF TGTGCCAGCAGCTTGGGACTAGCGGGACCTTACGAGCAGTACTTC
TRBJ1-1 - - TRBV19 CASSVGLGLNTEAFF TGTGCCAGTAGTGTAGGCCTGGGACTCAACACTGAAGCTTTCTTT
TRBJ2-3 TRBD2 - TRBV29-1 CSVEGGTSALRGTDTQYF TGCAGCGTTGAAGGAGGTACTAGCGCCCTACGGGGGACAGATACGCAGTATTTT
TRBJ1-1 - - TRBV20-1 CSAGGATEAFF TGCAGTGCAGGAGGGGCCACTGAAGCTTTCTTT
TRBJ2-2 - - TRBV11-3 CASRRGNTGELFF TGTGCCAGCCGGCGGGGGAACACCGGGGAGCTGTTTTTT
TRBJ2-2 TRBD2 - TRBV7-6 CASSFPSGRASTGELFF TGTGCCAGCAGCTTTCCTAGCGGGAGGGCCTCGACCGGGGAGCTGTTTTTT
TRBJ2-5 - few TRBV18 CASSLRGSQETQYF TGTGCCAGCTCACTGCGGGGAAGCCAAGAGACCCAGTACTTC
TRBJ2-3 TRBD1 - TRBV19 CASSINTGTGSTDTQYF TGTGCCAGTAGTATTAACACCGGGACAGGGAGCACAGATACGCAGTATTTT
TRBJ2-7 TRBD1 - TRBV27 CASSLDRGNEQYF TGTGCCAGCAGTTTGGACAGGGGCAACGAGCAGTACTTC
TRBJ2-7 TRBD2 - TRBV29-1 CSVDGGLGFYEQYF TGCAGCGTGGACGGGGGACTAGGCTTCTACGAGCAGTACTTC
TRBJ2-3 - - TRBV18 CASSPNEHYTTDTQYF TGTGCCAGCTCACCAAACGAACACTACACCACAGATACGCAGTATTTT
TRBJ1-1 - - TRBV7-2 CASSRQADTEAFF TGTGCCAGCAGCAGACAGGCAGACACTGAAGCTTTCTTT
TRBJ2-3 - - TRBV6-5 CASSYDNTDTQYF TGTGCCAGCAGTTACGACAACACAGATACGCAGTATTTT
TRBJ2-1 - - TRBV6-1 CASSEQASSYNEQFF TGTGCCAGCAGTGAACAAGCGTCCTCCTACAATGAGCAGTTCTTC
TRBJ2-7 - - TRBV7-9 CASSFVWDFETYEQYF TGTGCCAGCAGCTTCGTTTGGGACTTTGAGACCTACGAGCAGTACTTC
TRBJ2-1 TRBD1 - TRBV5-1 CASSTGTGYNEQFF TGCGCCAGCAGCACCGGGACAGGGTACAATGAGCAGTTCTTC
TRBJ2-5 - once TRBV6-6 CASSYSGGAGETQYF TGTGCCAGCAGTTACTCCGGAGGGGCTGGCGAGACCCAGTACTTC
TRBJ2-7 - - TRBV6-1 CASGLAREQYF TGTGCCAGCGGACTGGCTAGGGAGCAGTACTTC
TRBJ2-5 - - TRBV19 CASSGADQETQYF TGTGCCAGTAGTGGAGCCGACCAAGAGACCCAGTACTTC
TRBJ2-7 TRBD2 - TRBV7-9 CASSYGLAGDEQYF TGTGCCAGCAGCTACGGACTAGCGGGAGACGAGCAGTACTTC
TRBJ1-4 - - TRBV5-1 CASGPGHLKMEKLFF TGCGCCAGTGGACCGGGACATCTGAAGATGGAAAAACTGTTTTTT
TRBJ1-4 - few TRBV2 CASSVEVTNEKLFF TGTGCCAGCAGTGTGGAGGTGACTAATGAAAAACTGTTTTTT
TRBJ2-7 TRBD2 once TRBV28 CASSEASGRSEQYF TGTGCCAGCAGTGAAGCTAGCGGTAGGTCTGAGCAGTACTTC
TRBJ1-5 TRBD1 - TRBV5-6 CASSDRGTGQPQHF TGTGCCAGCAGCGACAGGGGAACGGGACAGCCCCAGCATTTT
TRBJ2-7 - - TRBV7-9 CASSLISYEQYF TGTGCCAGCAGCTTAATCTCTTACGAGCAGTACTTC
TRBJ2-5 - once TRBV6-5 CASSPTGEGETQYF TGTGCCAGCAGTCCGACAGGGGAGGGGGAGACCCAGTACTTC
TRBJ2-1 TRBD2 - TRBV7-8 CASSSSGSLYEQFF TGTGCCAGCAGTTCTAGCGGGAGTCTCTATGAGCAGTTCTTC
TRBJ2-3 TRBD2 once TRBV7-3 CASSLRTSGSKDTQYF TGTGCCAGCAGCTTACGGACTAGCGGGAGTAAAGATACGCAGTATTTT
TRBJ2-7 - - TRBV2 CASRILFIGQRSSYEQYF TGTGCCAGCAGAATTTTGTTTATTGGACAGCGAAGCTCCTACGAGCAGTACTTC
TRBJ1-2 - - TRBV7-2 CASSLEQGSGYTF TGTGCCAGCAGCTTAGAACAGGGTAGTGGCTACACCTTC
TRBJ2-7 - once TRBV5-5 CASSSQIPYEQYF TGTGCCAGCAGCTCACAGATACCCTACGAGCAGTACTTC
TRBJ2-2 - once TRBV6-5 CASSYISGKSGELFF TGTGCCAGCAGTTACATCTCAGGGAAATCCGGGGAGCTGTTTTTT
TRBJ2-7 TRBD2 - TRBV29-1 CSVATSDSYEQYF TGCAGCGTCGCGACTAGCGACTCCTACGAGCAGTACTTC
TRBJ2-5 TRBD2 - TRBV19 CASSTASGIETQYF TGTGCCAGTAGTACTGCTAGCGGGATTGAGACCCAGTACTTC
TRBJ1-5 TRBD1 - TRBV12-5 CASGYGQGNQPQHF TGTGCTAGTGGTTATGGACAGGGCAATCAGCCCCAGCATTTT
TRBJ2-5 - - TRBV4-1 CASSQGLVITKQETQYF TGCGCCAGCAGCCAAGGCCTCGTAATAACAAAACAAGAGACCCAGTACTTC
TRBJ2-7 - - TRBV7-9 CASSHSYEQYF TGTGCCAGCAGCCACTCCTACGAGCAGTACTTC
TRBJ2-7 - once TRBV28 CASNPTAASSYEQYF TGTGCCAGCAACCCGACTGCGGCTAGCTCCTACGAGCAGTACTTC
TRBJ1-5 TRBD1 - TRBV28 CASSWTGLNNQPQHF TGTGCCAGCAGTTGGACAGGGTTAAACAATCAGCCCCAGCATTTT
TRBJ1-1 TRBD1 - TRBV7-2 CASRNPGGGGTEAFF TGTGCCAGCAGGAACCCAGGGGGCGGTGGTACTGAAGCTTTCTTT
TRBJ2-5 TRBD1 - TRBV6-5 CASKVTGGMETQYF TGTGCCAGCAAGGTGACAGGGGGAATGGAGACCCAGTACTTC
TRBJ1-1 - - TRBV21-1 CASTPGQMNTEAFF TGTGCCAGCACCCCGGGACAGATGAACACTGAAGCTTTCTTT